These T cell receptor beta chains were read from a single sample in a study of regulatory T cells in long-lasting Graves disease. TCRdb recomputed calls from the multiplex PCR reads with MiXCR, one row per CDR3 protein. The data show 520,000 or so distinct CDR3 sequences, more than 10% seen once. This same sample was also part of a study on T cells in Graves' hyperthyroidism and ophthalmopathy.

The material sequenced was peripheral blood mononuclear cells (PBMCs), taken at new diagnosis, from a patient treated with antithyroid drugs. These receptors came from a woman in her thirties with Graves disease. CDR3s include the opening cysteine and the closing phenylalanine or tryptophan. A D gene is named only where the DNA matches it firmly. A clone size is listed for some rows: how often the clone was seen (once, few, many), or a class if it is expanded.

size	V	J	D	DNA	CDR3
NA	TRBV7-2	TRBJ1-3	NA	TGTGCCAGCAGCCTCAGAATACGGTCCTCTGGAAACACCATATATTTT	CASSLRIRSSGNTIYF
many	TRBV6-1	TRBJ2-5	TRBD2	TGTGCCAGCAGTCGTAGCGGGAGGGCGGAGACCCAGTACTTC	CASSRSGRAETQYF
many	TRBV2	TRBJ1-5	NA	TGTGCCAGCCGGTGGGGGAATCAGCCCCAGCATTTT	CASRWGNQPQHF
few	TRBV4-2	TRBJ1-5	NA	TGTGCCAGCAGCCCCACCCCGGGGGGCGCGCCTCAGCCCCAGCATTTT	CASSPTPGGAPQPQHF
NA	TRBV27	TRBJ2-7	TRBD1	TGTGCCAGCAGCCGGACAGGGGTACACGAGCAGTACTTC	CASSRTGVHEQYF
NA	TRBV30	TRBJ2-1	TRBD2	TGTGCCTGGAGTGCTGGACTAGCGGGGTACAATGAGCAGTTCTTC	CAWSAGLAGYNEQFF
many	TRBV11-2	TRBJ2-1	NA	TGTGCCAGCAGCCTTAAATTCGACCGACCCAAGCAGTTCTTC	CASSLKFDRPKQFF
many	TRBV5-1	TRBJ2-1	NA	TGCGCCAGCAGCTTGAGTGGACAGCCTAGCAATGAGCAGTTCTTC	CASSLSGQPSNEQFF
many	TRBV3-1	TRBJ2-5	NA	TGTGCCAGCAGCCAAGGTCTCGCGGGGCAAGAGACCCAGTACTTC	CASSQGLAGQETQYF
many	TRBV9	TRBJ2-7	TRBD1	TGTGCCAGCAGCCCCTCGGGACAGGTCTACGAGCAGTACTTC	CASSPSGQVYEQYF
NA	TRBV7-9	TRBJ2-7	NA	TGTGCCAGCAGCCGACTGAGGGAGCAAGGAGAGCAGTACTTC	CASSRLREQGEQYF
many	TRBV19	TRBJ1-5	TRBD1	TGTGCCAGTAAAAAAACAGACAGGGTACGCCAGCCCCAGCATTTT	CASKKTDRVRQPQHF
many	TRBV20-1	TRBJ2-3	TRBD2	TGCAGTGCTACGGGACTAGCCGGCGATTTTAGGCAGTATTTT	CSATGLAGDFRQYF
NA	TRBV20-1	TRBJ1-5	NA	TGCAGTGCTAGAGTGCAAATTAGCAATCAGCCCCAGCATTTT	CSARVQISNQPQHF
many	TRBV3-1	TRBJ2-3	NA	TGTGCCAGCAGCCAAGGGGGGACTACGCAGTATTTT	CASSQGGTTQYF
many	TRBV12-3/TRBV12-4	TRBJ1-1	TRBD1	TGTGCCAGCAGGTTCGACAGGGTACGGAACACTGAAGCTTTCTTT	CASRFDRVRNTEAFF
NA	TRBV15	TRBJ2-6	NA	TGTGCCACCAGCAGTATCTTCCCTGGGGCCAACGTCCTGACTTTC	CATSSIFPGANVLTF
many	TRBV20-1	TRBJ2-2	NA	TGCAGTGCTAAACGAGACGCCGCACGAGATACCGGGGAGCTGTTTTTT	CSAKRDAARDTGELFF
many	TRBV30	TRBJ1-5	TRBD1	TGTGCCTGGAGTTTGGGACAGCTTAGCAATCAGCCCCAGCATTTT	CAWSLGQLSNQPQHF
NA	TRBV7-9	TRBJ1-5	TRBD1	TGTGCCAGCAGCCCGGGGACAGCCTCCAGGCCCCAGCATTTT	CASSPGTASRPQHF
NA	TRBV30	TRBJ1-5	NA	TGTGCCTGGAGTAGGGGAGGGGGTCAGCCCCAGCATTTT	CAWSRGGGQPQHF
NA	TRBV5-1	TRBJ2-7	NA	TGCGCCAGCAGCTTGGGGGGCGCCGGGCCGAAGACCTACGAGCAGTACTTC	CASSLGGAGPKTYEQYF
NA	TRBV28	TRBJ2-2	NA	TGTGCCAGCAGTTTATCTGGGGGCTCCGGGGAGCTGTTTTTT	CASSLSGGSGELFF
many	TRBV28	TRBJ1-6	TRBD1	TGTGCCAGCAGTTCCACCTGGGACAGATCGAATTCACCCCTCCACTTT	CASSSTWDRSNSPLHF
many	TRBV5-1	TRBJ2-6	NA	TGTGCCAGCAGCTTAGCGCGGGGATCTGGGGCCAACGTCCTGACTTTC	CASSLARGSGANVLTF
many	TRBV20-1	TRBJ2-1	NA	TGCAGTGCTAGCCCGCCAAACAATGAGCAGTTCTTC	CSASPPNNEQFF
many	TRBV7-3	TRBJ2-3	NA	TGTGCCAGCAGCTTAGGGCAGGTTACAGATACGCAGTATTTT	CASSLGQVTDTQYF
many	TRBV11-3	TRBJ2-7	NA	TGTGCCAGCAGCGACTTGACGAGAGGGCTCGAGCAGTACTTC	CASSDLTRGLEQYF
many	TRBV7-9	TRBJ2-7	NA	TGTGCCAGCAGCTTAGGGAAGGGGAGCTACGAGCAGTACTTC	CASSLGKGSYEQYF